This T cell receptor beta chain was captured by sequencing in a study of T cell changes during pregnancy in multiple sclerosis. The data were produced by immunoSEQ multiplex PCR, yet TCRdb's version contains in-frame clones alone and is incomplete. The table has some 27,000 clones, 89% seen once. The V and J ends lost 2 bases and 2 bases, in that order; junction bases with no gene match: 9. Per the germline V gene, CDR1 is SNHLY and CDR2 is FYNNEI. The CDR3 is 17 amino acids. The clonotype was recovered from a female donor in good health, enrolled as a control in a pregnancy study. The source was CD4+ T cells from peripheral blood mononuclear cells, collected in the first trimester of pregnancy. The chain employs TRBV2 and TRBJ1-3; 7 nucleotides line up with TRBD1. The CDR3 loop reads CASSETTGSRPGNTIYF. The CDR3 DNA reads as TGTGCCAGCAGTGAAACGACAGGGTCTCGTCCTGGAAACACCATATATTTT.